This TCR beta chain was found in a study of T cells in Graves' hyperthyroidism and ophthalmopathy. Whole-study results and caveats: Most thyroid clonotypes expanded above 0.001 were also detected in blood.

This clonotype was found many times. Its antigen is unknown. The length of the CDR3 is 15 residues. V shed 1 base and J shed 7 bases, with 14 bases lying between them. Germline V lookup: CDR1 KGHSH, CDR2 LQKENI. The investigators amplified TCR beta CDR3 regions from RNA transcripts. Researchers ran a first-round RT-PCR on the TCR CDR3 using the HTBI primer set. TCRdb independently ran MiXCR on the multiplex PCR reads; one entry per CDR3 protein. The top ten hold roughly 19% of the sample, which has a few hundred thousand distinct CDR3 sequences, about half seen once. The sequencing sample was made of peripheral blood or thyroid tissue (not recorded which). V usage is TRBV18 and J usage is TRBJ1-5; D ambiguous. This sequence originates from an adult woman with Graves' disease, either hyperthyroidism or ophthalmopathy (not recorded which). The DNA of the CDR3 is TGTGCCAGCTCACCACGTATCACAGCGACCCAGCCCCAGCATTTT. Residues: CASSPRITATQPQHF.